This T cell receptor beta chain appears in the sequencing data of a study of cytomegalovirus exposure and HLA in healthy donors. Study-wide results and limits: A prior analysis recorded that most TCR beta V segments were productive about 87% or about 30% of the time. The study recorded around 160 TCR beta chains that were cytomegalovirus-associated. Follow-up analysis found HLA locus-dependent TCR association rates, highest for DRB1 and lowest for HLA-C.

The CDR3 runs to 12 residues. CDR1 is MNHEY and CDR2 is SMNVEV in the germline V gene (reference sequence). The ends were cut back, 3 bases at V and 5 bases at J, with 5 bases in the middle. On this clone itself: Its antigen is not known.

Researchers ran the PCR with 60 Vbeta and 13 Jbeta primers. Repertoires were generated with immunoSEQ multiplex PCR, while TCRdb's copy carries only in-frame clones and drops some. This table holds 89,000 or so clones, around 74% found once. This chain joins TRBV27 and TRBJ2-1; D not resolved. The sample consisted of PBMCs. This TCR derives from a boy between 10 and 17 years old in good health and CMV-seronegative. CDR3 residues: CASSFQNNEQFF. CDR3 coding DNA: TGTGCCAGCAGTTTTCAGAACAATGAGCAGTTCTTC.